Listed here is a single TCR beta chain. Only one count was recorded for this clone. Its antigen is unknown. Base qualities are not provided; no much larger clone lies one nucleotide away. TCRbeta CDR3 regions were amplified from genomic DNA using the immunoSEQ Assay, a bias-controlled multiplex PCR. Regarding the original processing steps: The number of nucleated cells in each sample was estimated from the amplification of reference gene primers within the assay. Sequence reads were collapsed and filtered to measure the absolute abundance of every unique TCRbeta CDR3 rearrangement. For each sample, productive Simpson clonality was calculated as the square root of Simpson's diversity index across productive rearrangements. Held by TCRdb, this immuneACCESS table contains in-frame sequences only and omits some clones. Under half of the omission traces to an unresolved V gene where checked; the cause of the rest is unknown. V, J and clone size derive from that table, while D and trimming were established from the DNA sequence. Within this sample are around 150,000 clones, with more than 80% of them counted one time only. The ten largest clones represent about 7% of the sample.

Collaborating institutions collected whole blood in K2EDTA tubes following their own protocols. Collaborator samples were shipped for TCRbeta analysis as frozen whole blood, isolated PBMCs, or DNA extracted from either sample type. The germline V gene (reference sequence) specifies SEHNR as CDR1 and FQNEAQ as CDR2. V is clipped by 10 bases and J by 5 bases, and the sequence between their germline boundaries is 20 bases long. The CDR3 sequence holds 14 residues, the cysteine and phenylalanine included. The kept DNA is CDR3 alone, 42 bases in frame from the first base. This entry comes from a study of blood T cell repertoires in COVID-19 (dated by TCRdb to the early 2020s). For the study in its entirety: The collaborator samples originated in the United States, Italy and Spain and spanned the acute and convalescent phases of COVID-19. Where available, HLA class I and class II types were obtained from metadata supplied by the sample provider rather than from assay-based typing. The prospective study material was composed of cDNA or gDNA derived from T cells, B-cell-depleted T cells, or PBMCs. Subjects who had been exposed to COVID-19, were actively infected with it, or had recovered from it provided the deeply sampled blood TCRbeta repertoires that made up the dataset. Samples were obtained from the ongoing ImmuneRACE study (first 160 participants) and from 1,254 subjects provided by 6 global collaborators. A de-identified subject ID, COVID-19 status, age in years and sex were almost always included in the sample metadata. The repertoires were released in a freely available public database meant as a resource for research on the immune response to SARS-CoV-2.

Study-wide findings and limitations: How much clinical and demographic metadata was included differed by source and by participant, and the metadata was provided uncurated.

This receptor was identified in a human donor in a cohort sampled during active COVID-19. The chain is made from TRBV7-9 and TRBJ1-1; perhaps TRBD1 is the D gene, with 5 bases matching. What was sequenced was peripheral blood. The CDR3 in this case is CANRPHLRGTEAFF. The sequenced DNA: TGTGCCAACCGACCCCATTTAAGGGGAACTGAAGCTTTCTTT.